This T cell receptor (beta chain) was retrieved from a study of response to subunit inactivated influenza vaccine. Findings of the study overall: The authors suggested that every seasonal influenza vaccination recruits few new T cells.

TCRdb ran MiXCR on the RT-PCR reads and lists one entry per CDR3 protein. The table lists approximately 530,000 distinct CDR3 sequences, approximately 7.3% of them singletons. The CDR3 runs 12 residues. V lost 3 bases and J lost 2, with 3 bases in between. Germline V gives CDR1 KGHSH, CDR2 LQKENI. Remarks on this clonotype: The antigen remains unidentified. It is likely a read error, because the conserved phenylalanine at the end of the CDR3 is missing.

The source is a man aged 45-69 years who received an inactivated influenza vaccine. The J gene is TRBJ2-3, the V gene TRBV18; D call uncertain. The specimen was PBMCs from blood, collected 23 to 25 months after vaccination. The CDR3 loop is CASSPFTDTQYL. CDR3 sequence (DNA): TGTGCCAGCTCACCCTTCACAGATACGCAGTATTTA.